The rows below give T cell receptor beta chains drawn from one sample of a study of CD8 T cells in Susac syndrome. MiXCR, run by TCRdb on the immunoSEQ multiplex PCR reads, gives a single entry per CDR3 protein. This sample has about 280,000 distinct CDR3 sequences, with approximately 85% found just once. The sample consisted of CD8+ T cells from PBMCs. The source of these receptors is a human donor with multiple sclerosis. Both conserved end residues are part of each CDR3. D genes are given only for firm matches. Clone size is stated in some rows and not others, as once, few, many or a class when expanded.

d_gene,v_gene,j_gene,abundance,CDR3aa,CDR3nt
TRBD2,TRBV20-1,TRBJ2-7,-,CSVHSGTSGEQYF,TGCAGTGTCCACTCTGGGACTAGTGGTGAGCAGTACTTC
-,TRBV6-5,TRBJ1-6,-,CASSYPTANSPLHF,TGTGCCAGCAGTTACCCCACAGCTAATTCACCCCTCCACTTT
-,TRBV11-3,TRBJ1-1,-,CASSLDYGNTEAFF,TGTGCCAGCAGCTTAGACTATGGGAACACTGAAGCTTTCTTT
-,TRBV6-1,TRBJ2-6,-,CASKDGYSGANVLTF,TGTGCCAGCAAGGATGGGTACTCTGGGGCCAACGTCCTGACTTTC
TRBD1,TRBV5-4,TRBJ1-1,-,CASSFRGRTGARVEEGNTEAFF,TGTGCCAGCAGCTTTAGAGGAAGGACAGGGGCCCGAGTAGAAGAGGGCAACACTGAAGCTTTCTTT
-,TRBV7-9,TRBJ1-2,-,CASSLAPGGPDGYGYTF,TGTGCCAGCAGCTTAGCCCCGGGCGGCCCTGATGGCTATGGCTACACCTTC
-,TRBV11-2,TRBJ2-5,once,CAGSPSTRVTETQYF,TGTGCCGGCAGCCCATCCACGCGGGTCACGGAGACCCAGTACTTC
TRBD1,TRBV13,TRBJ2-2,-,CASSPYRGRELFF,TGTGCCAGCAGCCCCTACAGGGGCCGGGAGCTGTTTTTT
-,TRBV28,TRBJ2-7,once,CASSYRFRSLYVQYF,TGTGCCAGCAGTTACCGTTTCCGGTCCCTCTACGTGCAGTACTTC
TRBD1,TRBV27,TRBJ1-5,few,CASSLGPTGARGPQHF,TGTGCCAGCAGTTTGGGTCCCACAGGGGCTAGGGGGCCCCAGCATTTT
-,TRBV28,TRBJ2-1,-,CASRTAFSRVSSYNEQFF,TGTGCCAGCAGAACTGCTTTTTCGAGGGTGAGCTCCTACAATGAGCAGTTCTTC
-,TRBV19,TRBJ1-5,once,CASSIVRDLGQPQHF,TGTGCCAGTAGTATAGTCCGGGATCTTGGTCAGCCCCAGCATTTT
-,TRBV7-2,TRBJ2-7,-,CASSSARDTPPYEQYF,TGTGCCAGCAGCTCCGCCCGGGACACTCCTCCCTACGAGCAGTACTTC
-,TRBV28,TRBJ2-3,-,CASSWTTSSSPLDTQYF,TGTGCCAGCAGTTGGACGACTAGTAGTTCCCCCCTCGATACGCAGTATTTT
-,TRBV5-1,TRBJ2-7,-,CASSLAGHSYEQYF,TGCGCCAGCAGCTTGGCGGGACACTCCTACGAGCAGTACTTC
-,TRBV29-1,TRBJ2-1,-,CSVVGNRMDRFF,TGCAGCGTTGTGGGAAATCGTATGGATCGGTTCTTC
-,TRBV27,TRBJ2-7,-,CASTLGYEQYF,TGTGCCAGCACTTTGGGGTACGAGCAGTACTTC
TRBD1,TRBV4-1,TRBJ1-1,-,CASSTSGGSTEAFF,TGCGCCAGCAGCACATCAGGGGGAAGCACTGAAGCTTTCTTT
-,TRBV28,TRBJ1-5,-,CASSFGVRGRGGLQPQHF,TGTGCCAGCAGTTTCGGGGTCCGGGGGCGGGGGGGCTTACAGCCCCAGCATTTT
-,TRBV6-1,TRBJ1-1,-,CASAFLRTVLSEAFF,TGTGCCAGCGCCTTTCTCCGGACAGTATTATCTGAAGCTTTCTTT
-,TRBV7-9,TRBJ1-5,once,CASSPLDSSINQPQHF,TGTGCCAGCAGCCCCCTCGACAGCTCTATCAATCAGCCCCAGCATTTT
TRBD1,TRBV10-2,TRBJ2-5,-,CASSGTGGQETQYF,TGCGCCAGCAGTGGGACAGGGGGGCAAGAGACCCAGTACTTC
TRBD2,TRBV3-1,TRBJ2-7,-,CASSQDAAGGRAYEQYF,TGTGCCAGCAGCCAAGACGCGGCGGGAGGGAGAGCCTACGAGCAGTACTTC
-,TRBV27,TRBJ2-7,few,CASSFGQGTYEQYF,TGTGCCAGCAGTTTTGGGCAGGGAACCTACGAGCAGTACTTC
-,TRBV7-3,TRBJ1-2,-,CASRVNGGLRNGYGYTF,TGTGCCAGCAGGGTCAATGGGGGACTCCGGAATGGATATGGCTACACCTTC
TRBD2,TRBV27,TRBJ2-1,-,CASSPGGFYNEQFF,TGTGCCAGCAGTCCGGGGGGTTTTTACAATGAGCAGTTCTTC
TRBD2,TRBV27,TRBJ2-1,-,CASSSIAGAYNEQFF,TGTGCCAGCAGTTCCATAGCGGGGGCCTACAATGAGCAGTTCTTC
-,TRBV28,TRBJ2-3,-,CASTPLRTFTRGNTQYF,TGTGCCAGCACACCGCTGAGGACCTTCACGCGGGGCAATACGCAGTATTTT
-,TRBV29-1,TRBJ1-2,once,CSVGNGYTF,TGCAGCGTTGGGAATGGCTACACCTTC
TRBD1,TRBV27,TRBJ1-5,-,CASGIGQGPYSNQPQHF,TGTGCCAGCGGCATCGGACAGGGACCCTATAGCAATCAGCCCCAGCATTTT
TRBD2,TRBV20-1,TRBJ2-1,-,CSARVSGTSVYNEQFF,TGCAGTGCTAGAGTATCCGGGACTAGCGTCTACAATGAGCAGTTCTTC
-,TRBV27,TRBJ1-1,-,CAAVRGTEAFF,TGTGCCGCAGTAAGGGGCACTGAAGCTTTCTTT
TRBD1,TRBV20-1,TRBJ1-5,-,CSVPWYRGNQPQHF,TGCAGTGTTCCTTGGTACAGGGGGAATCAGCCCCAGCATTTT
TRBD1,TRBV14,TRBJ2-2,-,CASSQAQGVHTGELFF,TGTGCCAGCAGCCAGGCACAGGGGGTCCACACCGGGGAGCTGTTTTTT
-,TRBV7-9,TRBJ1-2,-,CASSWDRRSDYGYTF,TGTGCCAGCAGCTGGGACCGCCGATCGGACTATGGCTACACCTTC
-,TRBV28,TRBJ2-2,-,CASSPGEGEAGELFF,TGTGCCAGCAGCCCCGGTGAAGGGGAGGCCGGGGAGCTGTTTTTT
TRBD2,TRBV6-1,TRBJ2-2,-,CASSINSGRVRITGELFF,TGTGCCAGCAGCATTAATAGCGGGAGGGTGAGGATCACCGGGGAGCTGTTTTTT
-,TRBV12-3/TRBV12-4,TRBJ1-6,-,CASSPGFYNSPLHF,TGTGCCAGCAGTCCCGGGTTCTATAATTCACCCCTCCACTTT
-,TRBV11-2,TRBJ1-1,once,CASSLVPNRKNTEAFF,TGTGCCAGCAGCTTAGTTCCTAACAGGAAGAACACTGAAGCTTTCTTT
-,TRBV7-6,TRBJ2-1,once,CASSYRPPGGDEQFF,TGTGCCAGCAGCTACCGACCCCCAGGAGGCGATGAGCAGTTCTTC
-,TRBV28,TRBJ2-3,-,CASRLFRGSSTDTQYF,TGTGCCAGCCGCTTATTCCGGGGTTCTAGCACAGATACGCAGTATTTT